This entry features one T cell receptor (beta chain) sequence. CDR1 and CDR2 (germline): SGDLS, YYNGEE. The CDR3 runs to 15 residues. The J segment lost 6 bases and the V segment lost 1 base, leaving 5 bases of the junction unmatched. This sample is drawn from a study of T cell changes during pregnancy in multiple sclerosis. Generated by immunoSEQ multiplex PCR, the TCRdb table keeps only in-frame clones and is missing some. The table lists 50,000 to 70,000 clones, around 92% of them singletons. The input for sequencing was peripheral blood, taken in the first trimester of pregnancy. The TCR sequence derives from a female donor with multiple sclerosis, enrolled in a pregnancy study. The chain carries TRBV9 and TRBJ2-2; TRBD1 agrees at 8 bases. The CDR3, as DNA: TGTGCCAGCAGCGTACCAGGGGGCAGACCCGGGGAGCTGTTTTTT. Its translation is CASSVPGGRPGELFF.